This T cell receptor (beta chain) came from a study of blood T cell repertoires in COVID-19. Per germline, CDR1 MGHRA and CDR2 YSYEKL. The CDR3 is 16 residues long. Trimming cost V 0 bases and J 8 bases, with 16 bases left between them. Original analysis: From reference gene primer amplification, estimates of nucleated cell counts were derived. Data came from immunoSEQ multiplex PCR; TCRdb stores just in-frame clones and leaves some out. V, J and clone size are taken as reported in that table, and D and trimming were inferred from the DNA itself. The sample includes nearly 350,000 clones, roughly 86% of them seen just once.

The genes are TRBV4-1 and TRBJ1-4; the D gene is possibly TRBD1 (6 bases). The source material was peripheral blood. The receptor was derived from a woman aged 65 to 85 with COVID-19, enrolled during active disease. CDR3 amino acids: CASSQDPRGGVEKLFF. In DNA, the CDR3 is TGCGCCAGCAGCCAAGATCCCAGGGGAGGGGTCGAAAAACTGTTTTTT.